This T cell receptor beta chain is from a study of cytomegalovirus exposure and HLA in healthy donors. Turning to this clone: Its specificity is unknown.

Whole-study results and caveats: Sequencing artifact likely explains a cluster of highly shared sequence variants. With later analysis, a missense DCLRE1C variant became linked to TCR beta V- and J-gene trimming.

Researchers ran the PCR with 60 Vbeta and 13 Jbeta primers. Assay: immunoSEQ multiplex PCR; the TCRdb copy retains only in-frame clones and omits some. The repertoire has approximately 140,000 clones, roughly 63% of them found once; the top ten carry roughly 7%. Trimming cost V 7 bases and J 5 bases; bases outside gene matches: 6. The CDR3 spans 12 residues. Germline loops: CDR1 GTSNPN, CDR2 SVGIG (reference sequence). The source of this sequence is a woman aged 55 to 70 in good health and CMV-seropositive. The chain carries TRBV30 and TRBJ2-5; TRBD2 aligns across 8 bases. The sample was PBMCs. CDR3 sequence reads: CASGLVDETQYF. The CDR3 DNA reads TGTGCCTCGGGACTAGTTGACGAGACCCAGTACTTC.